This T cell receptor (beta chain) is drawn from a study of tumor and adjacent non-tumor tissue in lung cancer. The CDR3 contains 19 residues. The sample holds one count of this clonotype. At one boundary the junction diverges from the germline segment, which might be a read error. Three rounds of nested PCR, following a modified ARM-PCR protocol, produced the TCRbeta library. TCRdb itself ran the multiplex PCR reads through MiXCR, one entry per CDR3 protein. The sample holds about 86,000 distinct CDR3 sequences; around 80% are singletons and the top ten take just over 20%. The template was RNA from unsorted bulk tissue. The normal lung tissue was taken more than 3 cm from the tumor edge.

V usage is TRBV12-3 or TRBV12-4 and J usage is TRBJ1-4; D gene ambiguous. Sequencing used distant non-tumor lung tissue. The receptor's source is a woman between 45 and 65 years old with non-small cell lung cancer. CDR3: CPSSSPTTFRPVLTEKLFF. CDR3 coding DNA: TGTCCCAGCAGTTCCCCGACGACGTTTAGACCGGTCCTGACTGAAAAACTGTTTTTT.